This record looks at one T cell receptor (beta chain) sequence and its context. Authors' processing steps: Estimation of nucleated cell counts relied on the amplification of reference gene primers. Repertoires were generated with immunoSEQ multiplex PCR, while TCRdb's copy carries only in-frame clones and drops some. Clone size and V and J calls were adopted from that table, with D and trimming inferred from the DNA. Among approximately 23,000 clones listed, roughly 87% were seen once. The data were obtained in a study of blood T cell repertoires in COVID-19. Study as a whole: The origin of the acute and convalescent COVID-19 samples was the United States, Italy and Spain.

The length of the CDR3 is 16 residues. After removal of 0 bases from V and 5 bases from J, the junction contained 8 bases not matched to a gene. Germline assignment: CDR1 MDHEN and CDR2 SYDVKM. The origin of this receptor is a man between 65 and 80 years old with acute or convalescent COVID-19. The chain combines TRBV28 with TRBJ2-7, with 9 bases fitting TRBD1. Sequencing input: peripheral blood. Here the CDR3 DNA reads TGTGCCAGCAGTTTATGGTTAGGGACAGGGATCAACGAGCAGTACTTC. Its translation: CASSLWLGTGINEQYF.